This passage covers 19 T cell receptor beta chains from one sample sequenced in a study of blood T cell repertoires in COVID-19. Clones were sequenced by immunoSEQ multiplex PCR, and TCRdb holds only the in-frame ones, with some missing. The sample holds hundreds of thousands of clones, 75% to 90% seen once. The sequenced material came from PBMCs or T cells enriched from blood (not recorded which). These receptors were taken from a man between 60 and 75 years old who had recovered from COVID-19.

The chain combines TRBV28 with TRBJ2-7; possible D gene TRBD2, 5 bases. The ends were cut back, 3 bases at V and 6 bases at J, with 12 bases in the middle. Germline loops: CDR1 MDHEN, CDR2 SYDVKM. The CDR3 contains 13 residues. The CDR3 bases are TGTGCCAGCAGTTTGGAAGAGAGGGTCGAGCAGTACTTC. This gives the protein CASSLEERVEQYF.

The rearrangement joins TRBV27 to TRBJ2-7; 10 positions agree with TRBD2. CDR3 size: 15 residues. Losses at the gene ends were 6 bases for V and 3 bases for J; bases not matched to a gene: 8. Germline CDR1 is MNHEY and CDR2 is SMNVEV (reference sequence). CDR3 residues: CASSYIAGGNYEQYF. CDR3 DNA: TGTGCCAGCAGCTATATAGCGGGAGGAAACTACGAGCAGTACTTC.

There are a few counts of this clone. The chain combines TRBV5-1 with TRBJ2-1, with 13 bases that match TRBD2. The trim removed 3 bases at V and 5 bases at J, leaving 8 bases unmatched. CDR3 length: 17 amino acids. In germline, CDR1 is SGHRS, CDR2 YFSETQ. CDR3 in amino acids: CASSWTSGSPNNNEQFF. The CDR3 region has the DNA TGCGCCAGCAGCTGGACTAGCGGGAGTCCTAATAACAATGAGCAGTTCTTC.

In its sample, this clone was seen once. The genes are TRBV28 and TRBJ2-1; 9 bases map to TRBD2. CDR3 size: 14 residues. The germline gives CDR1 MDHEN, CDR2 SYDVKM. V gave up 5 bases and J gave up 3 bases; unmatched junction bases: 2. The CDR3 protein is CASSRLADYNEQFF. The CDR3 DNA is TGTGCCAGCAGTCGACTAGCGGACTACAATGAGCAGTTCTTC.

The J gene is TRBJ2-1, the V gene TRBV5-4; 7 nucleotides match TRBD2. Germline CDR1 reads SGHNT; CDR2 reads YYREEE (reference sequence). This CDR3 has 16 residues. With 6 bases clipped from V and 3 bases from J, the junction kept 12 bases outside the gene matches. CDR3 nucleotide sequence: TGTGCCAGCACTTATCGAAGCGGGACTAACTACAATGAGCAGTTCTTC. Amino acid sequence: CASTYRSGTNYNEQFF.

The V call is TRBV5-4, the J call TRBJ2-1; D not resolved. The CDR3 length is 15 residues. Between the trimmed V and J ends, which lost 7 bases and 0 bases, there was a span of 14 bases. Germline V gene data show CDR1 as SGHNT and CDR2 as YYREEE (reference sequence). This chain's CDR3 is CASSVDVSSYNEQFF. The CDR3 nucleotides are TGTGCCAGCTCCGTTGATGTGAGCTCCTACAATGAGCAGTTCTTC.

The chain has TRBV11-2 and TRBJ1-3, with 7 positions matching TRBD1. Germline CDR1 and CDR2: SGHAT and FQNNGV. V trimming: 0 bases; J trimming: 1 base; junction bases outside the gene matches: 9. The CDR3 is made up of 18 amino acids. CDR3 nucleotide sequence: TGTGCCAGCAGCTTAGAGCTACTGACAGGGCTTTCTGGAAACACCATATATTTT. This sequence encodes CASSLELLTGLSGNTIYF.

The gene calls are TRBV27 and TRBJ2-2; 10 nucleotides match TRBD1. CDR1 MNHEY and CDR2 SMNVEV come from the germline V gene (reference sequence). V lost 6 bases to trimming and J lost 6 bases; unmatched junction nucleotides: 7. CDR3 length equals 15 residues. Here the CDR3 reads CASRVETGGPGELFF. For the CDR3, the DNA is TGTGCCAGCAGAGTCGAGACAGGGGGCCCCGGGGAGCTGTTTTTT.

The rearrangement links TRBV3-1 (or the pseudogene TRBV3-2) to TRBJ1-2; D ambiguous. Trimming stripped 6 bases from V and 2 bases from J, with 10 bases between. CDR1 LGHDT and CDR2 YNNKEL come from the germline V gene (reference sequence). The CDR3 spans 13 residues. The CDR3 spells CASRYTGNYGYTF. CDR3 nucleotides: TGTGCCAGCAGGTACACCGGGAACTATGGCTACACCTTC.

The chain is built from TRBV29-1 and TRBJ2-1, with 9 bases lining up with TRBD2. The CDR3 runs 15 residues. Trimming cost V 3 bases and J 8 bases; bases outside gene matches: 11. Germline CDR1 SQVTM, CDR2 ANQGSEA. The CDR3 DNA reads TGCAGCGTTGACCAACTAGCGGGCACCGGCCATGAGCAGTTCTTC. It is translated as CSVDQLAGTGHEQFF.

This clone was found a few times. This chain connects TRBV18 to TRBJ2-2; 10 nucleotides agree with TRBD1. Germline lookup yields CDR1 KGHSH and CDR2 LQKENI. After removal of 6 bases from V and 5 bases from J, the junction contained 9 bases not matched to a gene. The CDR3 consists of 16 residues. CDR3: CASSPTGTGVTGELFF. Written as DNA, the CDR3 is TGTGCCAGCTCGCCAACTGGGACAGGGGTTACCGGGGAGCTGTTTTTT.

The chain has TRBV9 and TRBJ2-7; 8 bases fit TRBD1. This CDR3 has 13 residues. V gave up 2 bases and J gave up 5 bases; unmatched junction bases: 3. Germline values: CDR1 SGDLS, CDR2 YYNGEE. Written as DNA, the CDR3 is TGTGCCAGCAGCGTGCCAGGGGGCCACGAGCAGTACTTC. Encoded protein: CASSVPGGHEQYF.

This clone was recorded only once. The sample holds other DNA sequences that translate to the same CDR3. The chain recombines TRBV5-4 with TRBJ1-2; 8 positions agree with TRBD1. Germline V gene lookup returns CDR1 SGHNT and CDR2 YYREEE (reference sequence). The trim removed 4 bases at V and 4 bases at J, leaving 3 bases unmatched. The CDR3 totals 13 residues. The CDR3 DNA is TGTGCCAGCAGCCAGACAGGGGCCTATGGCTACACCTTC. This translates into CASSQTGAYGYTF.

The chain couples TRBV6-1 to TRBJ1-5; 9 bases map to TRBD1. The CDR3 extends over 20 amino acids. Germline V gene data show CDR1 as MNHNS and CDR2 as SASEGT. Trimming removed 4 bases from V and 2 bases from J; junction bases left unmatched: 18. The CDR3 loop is CASSAPTGTGPAYGNQPQHF. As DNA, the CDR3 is TGTGCCAGCAGTGCACCGACCGGGACAGGGCCCGCTTATGGCAATCAGCCCCAGCATTTT.

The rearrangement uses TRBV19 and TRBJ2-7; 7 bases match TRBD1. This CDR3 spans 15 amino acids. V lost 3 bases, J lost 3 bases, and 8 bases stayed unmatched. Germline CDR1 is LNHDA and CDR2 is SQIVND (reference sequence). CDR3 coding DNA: TGTGCCAGTAGTATCAGGACAGGCGTAATCTACGAGCAGTACTTC. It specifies CASSIRTGVIYEQYF.

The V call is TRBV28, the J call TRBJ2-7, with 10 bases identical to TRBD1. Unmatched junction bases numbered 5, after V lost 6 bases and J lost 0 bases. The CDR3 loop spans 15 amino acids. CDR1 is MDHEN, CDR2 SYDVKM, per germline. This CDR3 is CASSPGTGVSYEQYF. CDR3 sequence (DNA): TGTGCCAGCAGCCCCGGGACAGGGGTCTCCTACGAGCAGTACTTC. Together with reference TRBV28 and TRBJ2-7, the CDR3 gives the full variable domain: DVKVTQSSRYLVKRTGEKVFLECVQDMDHENMFWYRQDPGLGLRLIYFSYDVKMKEKGDIPEGYSVSREKKERFSLILESASTNQTSMYLCASSPGTGVSYEQYFGPGTRLTVT.

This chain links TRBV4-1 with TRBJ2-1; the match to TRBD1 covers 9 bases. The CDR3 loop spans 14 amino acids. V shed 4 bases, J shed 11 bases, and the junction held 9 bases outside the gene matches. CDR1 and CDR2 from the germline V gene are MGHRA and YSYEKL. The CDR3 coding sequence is TGCGCCAGCAGCCTACAGGGGGCTGCTGGGAAGCAGTTCTTC. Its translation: CASSLQGAAGKQFF.

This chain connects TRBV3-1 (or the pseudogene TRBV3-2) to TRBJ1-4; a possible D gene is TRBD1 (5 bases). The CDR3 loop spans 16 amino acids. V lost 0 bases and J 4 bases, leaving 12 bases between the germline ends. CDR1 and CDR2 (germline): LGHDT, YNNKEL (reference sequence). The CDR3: CASSQDGEGDNEKLFF. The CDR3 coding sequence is TGTGCCAGCAGCCAAGATGGCGAAGGGGATAATGAAAAACTGTTTTTT.

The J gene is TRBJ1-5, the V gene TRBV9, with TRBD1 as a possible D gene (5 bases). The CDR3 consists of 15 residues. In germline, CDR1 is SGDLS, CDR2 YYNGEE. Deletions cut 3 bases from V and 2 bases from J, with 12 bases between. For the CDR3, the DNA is TGTGCCAGCAGCGGCGGGGGGGGTCGCAATCAGCCCCAGCATTTT. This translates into CASSGGGGRNQPQHF. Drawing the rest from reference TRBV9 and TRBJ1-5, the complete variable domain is DSGVTQTPKHLITATGQRVTLRCSPRSGDLSVYWYQQSLDQGLQFLIQYYNGEERAKGNILERFSAQQFPDLHSELNLSSLELGDSALYFCASSGGGGRNQPQHFGDGTRLSIL.